The clone carrying this TCR beta chain has only a few counts. Its specificity is not known. This specimen belongs to a study of T cells after yellow fever vaccination. General study findings and limits: Clonotypes appearing in both CD4 and CD8 compartments existed, and their share was small.

MiXCR, run by TCRdb on the 5' RACE reads, gives a single entry per CDR3 protein. In the table there are nearly 350,000 distinct CDR3 sequences, about 7.8% of which are singletons. Per the germline V gene, CDR1 is MDHEN and CDR2 is SYDVKM. This CDR3 is 15 amino acids long. Trimming removed 4 bases from V and 3 bases from J, with 13 bases in between. The receptor comes from a man aged 18-30 years who received the YFV17D yellow fever vaccine. The starting material was PBMCs, obtained roughly 46 days after the first yellow fever vaccination. This rearrangement joins TRBV28 to TRBJ2-1; D not resolved. CDR3 region: CASSSSDPLYNEQFF. The CDR3 coding sequence is TGTGCCAGCAGTTCCTCCGACCCACTCTACAATGAGCAGTTCTTC.